The 32 T cell receptor beta chains reported below all come from one sample, sequenced in a study of molecular identifiers for immune sequencing clone quantification. In TCRdb, the PCR reads were re-called with MiXCR into one record per CDR3 protein. Here the sample spans about 320,000 distinct CDR3 sequences, roughly 23% being singletons. The sample was naive CD8+ T cells from blood, with Jurkat cell RNA spiked in. Subset defined: FACS-sorted CD8+CD4-CCR7+CD45RA+ naive T cells. The receptor source for this set is a human donor in good health. Some libraries in this study had Jurkat cell RNA spiked in.

Concerning this clonotype itself: A much larger clone lies one base from this, so it may be a read error. Given the absence of the conserved phenylalanine or tryptophan at the CDR3 end, a read error is likely. This sequence joins TRBV5-1 and TRBJ2-5; no clear D gene. Between the trimmed V and J ends, which lost 1 base and 1 base, there was a span of 8 bases. From germline, CDR1 is SGHRS and CDR2 YFSETQ. The CDR3 extends over 14 amino acids. This CDR3 reads CASSLTVSQETQYS. For the CDR3, the DNA is TGCGCCAGCAGCTTGACAGTCTCCCAAGAGACCCAGTACTCC.

V and J are TRBV7-4 and TRBJ2-3, with TRBD2 matching 8 bases. CDR3 length: 16 amino acids. Germline CDR1 is SGHVT and CDR2 is SQSDAQ. The V and J ends lost 5 bases and 4 bases, in that order; junction bases with no gene match: 11. This CDR3 reads CASSPNRREEADTQYF. CDR3 DNA sequence: TGTGCCAGCAGCCCGAATCGGCGGGAGGAGGCAGATACGCAGTATTTT.

In its sample, this clonotype was seen many times. CDR3 region: CASSQGFAPMNTEAFF. As DNA, the CDR3 is TGCGCCAGCAGCCAGGGGTTTGCGCCCATGAACACTGAAGCTTTCTTT. V is TRBV4-3 and J is TRBJ1-1; no reliable D call. With 3 bases removed from V and 0 bases from J, the gap between germline ends came to 14 bases. CDR1 and CDR2 (germline): LGHNA, YSLEER. CDR3 size: 16 residues.

The table lists this clonotype with many counts. This chain connects TRBV7-6 to TRBJ2-2; a possible D gene is TRBD2 (5 bases). V lost 0 bases and J lost 6, with 8 bases in between. Germline CDR1 and CDR2: SGHVS and FNYEAQ. This CDR3 spans 14 amino acids. CDR3 residues: CASSLAGEAGELFF. Here the CDR3 DNA reads TGTGCCAGCAGCTTAGCGGGAGAGGCCGGGGAGCTGTTTTTT.

V and J are TRBV12-3 or TRBV12-4 and TRBJ1-3; 9 nucleotides agree with TRBD1. This CDR3 is 16 amino acids long. After removal of 11 bases from V and 0 bases from J, the junction contained 11 bases not matched to a gene. Written as DNA, the CDR3 is TGTGCCCAAATTGGGGGACAGGGCTACTCTGGAAACACCATATATTTT. The encoded protein is CAQIGGQGYSGNTIYF.

In its sample, this clonotype was seen many times. The chain couples TRBV5-4 to TRBJ2-7, with D possibly being TRBD2 (6 bases). Germline CDR1 SGHNT, CDR2 YYREEE (reference sequence). The CDR3 contains 15 residues. Trimming left V 3 bases short and J 4 bases short, with 17 bases between. This chain's CDR3 is CASSSRDFSTYEQYF. CDR3 in DNA: TGTGCCAGCAGCTCCCGGGACTTCTCGACTTACGAGCAGTACTTC.

This clonotype was found many times. CDR3 in DNA: TGTGCCAGCAGCCTTCAGACGGCTGGAAACACCATATATTTT. The encoded protein is CASSLQTAGNTIYF. This rearrangement joins TRBV11-1 to TRBJ1-3; D gene ambiguous. Trimming left V 5 bases short and J 2 bases short, with 10 bases between. The CDR3 totals 14 residues. The germline CDR1 and CDR2 sequences are SGHAT and FQDESV (reference sequence).

This chain joins TRBV27 and TRBJ1-6; D might be TRBD1 (5 bases). CDR3 size: 15 residues. Germline CDR1 MNHEY, CDR2 SMNVEV (reference sequence). V was cut by 6 bases and J by 7 bases, with 16 bases left in between. CDR3 sequence: CASSQLRGLNSPLHF. The DNA of the CDR3 is TGTGCCAGCAGCCAATTAAGGGGTTTGAATTCACCCCTCCACTTT.

Regarding this clonotype: A much larger clone lies one base from this, so it may be a read error. The rearrangement uses TRBV4-1 and TRBJ2-7; D not certain. The V gene lost 1 base and the J gene lost 4 bases, with 8 bases spanning the gap. This CDR3 has 13 amino acids. In germline, CDR1 is MGHRA, CDR2 YSYEKL. The CDR3 DNA reads TGCGCCAGCAGCCAAGGGACGCGGTACGAGCAGTACTTC. The encoded protein is CASSQGTRYEQYF.

The chain recombines TRBV5-6 with TRBJ1-1; D uncertain. Germline-derived CDR1 and CDR2 are SGHDT and YYEEEE. The length of the CDR3 is 13 residues. Trimming left V 1 base short and J 4 bases short, with 8 bases between. The CDR3 protein is CASSLRAGTEAFF. The CDR3 DNA reads as TGTGCCAGCAGCTTGCGCGCGGGCACTGAAGCTTTCTTT.

This clonotype was picked up many times. The chain uses TRBV12-3 or TRBV12-4 and TRBJ2-5; D is uncertain. The CDR3 consists of 13 residues. V was pared by 5 bases and J by 0 bases, with 7 bases between. The CDR3 sequence is CASSRGYQETQYF. CDR3 DNA sequence: TGTGCCAGCAGTCGTGGGTACCAAGAGACCCAGTACTTC.

This clonotype came up a few times. At one end the junction does not follow the germline gene, possibly because of a read error. The chain carries TRBV29-1 and TRBJ1-1; no reliable D call. Germline loops: CDR1 SQVTM, CDR2 ANQGSEA. The CDR3 contains 15 residues. DNA for the CDR3: TGCAGCGTTGCAGAGGGTCCGGACCTGGGCACTGAAGCTTCCTTT. It codes for CSVAEGPDLGTEASF.

This clonotype was counted between two and nine times. The J gene is TRBJ2-3, the V gene TRBV4-1; D unclear. The germline CDR1 and CDR2 sequences are MGHRA and YSYEKL. CDR3 length: 14 residues. Trimming stripped 1 base from V and 4 bases from J, with 9 bases between. CDR3 region: CASSQVSNADTQYF. The CDR3 region has the DNA TGCGCCAGCAGCCAAGTTTCTAATGCAGATACGCAGTATTTT.

In its sample, this clonotype was seen many times. The CDR3 is CASSQVAGGYEQYF. The CDR3 region has the DNA TGCGCCAGCAGCCAAGTAGCGGGAGGGTACGAGCAGTACTTC. The chain is built from TRBV4-1 and TRBJ2-7, with 11 bases matching TRBD2. The CDR3 is 14 amino acids. The V and J ends lost 1 base and 4 bases, in that order; junction bases with no gene match: 0. The germline CDR1 and CDR2 sequences are MGHRA and YSYEKL.

This clonotype was picked up a small number of times. The chain carries TRBV7-8 and TRBJ2-3; 7 positions agree with TRBD1. Germline V gene data show CDR1 as SGHVS and CDR2 as FQNEAQ. CDR3 length equals 14 residues. J was trimmed by 2 bases and V by 5 bases; bases with no gene match: 4. The CDR3 nucleotides read TGTGCCAGCAGCACGACAGGGTCCACAGATACGCAGTATTTT. This gives the protein CASSTTGSTDTQYF.

This chain uses TRBV7-9 with TRBJ1-4; D call uncertain. Germline V gene lookup returns CDR1 SEHNR and CDR2 FQNEAQ (reference sequence). This CDR3 is built from 15 residues. Trimming shortened V by 5 bases and J by 0 bases, and 10 bases separated the two germline ends. The CDR3 region is CASSRSKTTNEKLFF. CDR3 DNA: TGTGCCAGCAGCCGTTCCAAAACAACTAATGAAAAACTGTTTTTT.

This clonotype has at least ten counts. The chain has TRBV2 and TRBJ2-3, with no clear D. CDR1 is SNHLY, CDR2 FYNNEI, per germline. There are 12 residues in the CDR3. With 7 bases removed from V and 3 bases from J, the gap between germline ends came to 8 bases. The CDR3 here is CASTDPTDTQYF. Written as DNA, the CDR3 is TGTGCCAGCACCGACCCTACAGATACGCAGTATTTT. Drawing the rest from reference TRBV2 and TRBJ2-3, the complete variable domain is EPEVTQTPSHQVTQMGQEVILRCVPISNHLYFYWYRQILGQKVEFLVSFYNNEISEKSEIFDDQFSVERPDGSNFTLKIRSTKLEDSAMYFCASTDPTDTQYFGPGTRLTVL.

Points on this clonotype: Being one base from a much bigger clone, this may be a read error. This chain connects TRBV7-9 to TRBJ2-2; D might be TRBD2 (5 bases). CDR3 size: 15 residues. Germline V gene data show CDR1 as SEHNR and CDR2 as FQNEAQ (reference sequence). The DNA of the CDR3 is TGTGCCAGCAGCTTAGGCCCGGCGAACACCGGGGAGCTGGTTTTT. Amino acids: CASSLGPANTGELVF.

This clonotype occurred a few times. The chain recombines TRBV7-8 with TRBJ2-3; 14 bases are a match to TRBD2. Germline V gene data show CDR1 as SGHVS and CDR2 as FQNEAQ. This CDR3 has 20 residues. The junction had 18 bases not matched to a gene; V was cut back by 7 bases and J by 3 bases. In DNA, the CDR3 is TGTGCCAGCAATGGGGTGGCGACTAGCGGGGGGGCCTTTGAGACAGATACGCAGTATTTT. It yields the protein CASNGVATSGGAFETDTQYF.

This clonotype was picked up many times. The chain has TRBV27 and TRBJ2-6; D gene ambiguous. This CDR3 comprises 13 residues. Deletions cut 6 bases from V and 2 bases from J, with 5 bases between. Germline V gene lookup returns CDR1 MNHEY and CDR2 SMNVEV (reference sequence). For the CDR3, the DNA is TGTGCCAGCAGCTTAGCTGGGGCCAACGTCCTGACTTTC. Protein product: CASSLAGANVLTF. The full variable domain, rest sourced from reference TRBV27 and TRBJ2-6, is EAQVTQNPRYLITVTGKKLTVTCSQNMNHEYMSWYRQDPGLGLRQIYYSMNVEVTDKGDVPEGYKVSRKEKRNFPLILESPSPNQTSLYFCASSLAGANVLTFGAGSRLTVL.

On this clonotype: Possible read error: a much larger clone is one base away. The chain joins TRBV5-6 to TRBJ2-3, with 7 bases fitting TRBD1. This CDR3 spans 17 amino acids. The V gene's germline CDR1 is SGHDT and CDR2 YYEEEE. CDR3 amino acids: CVSSLGRDSEYTDTQYF. The CDR3 bases are TGTGTCAGCAGCTTGGGCCGGGACAGCGAATACACAGATACGCAGTATTTT.

With respect to this clonotype: A much more abundant neighbour one base away suggests this may be a read error. The V call is TRBV4-1, the J call TRBJ1-1; tentative D call: TRBD1 (5 bases). V gave up 0 bases and J gave up 4 bases, with 12 bases separating them. CDR3 length equals 15 residues. CDR1 MGHRA and CDR2 YSYEKL come from the germline V gene. This chain's CDR3 is CASSQEWGMSTEAFF. DNA for the CDR3: TGCGCCAGCAGCCAAGAGTGGGGGATGAGCACTGAAGCTTTCTTT.

This clonotype was seen only a few times. The CDR3 DNA follows: TGTGCCAGCAGTTACGAGGGGCCCTCCTACAATGAGCAGTTCTTC. Residues: CASSYEGPSYNEQFF. The chain uses TRBV6-2 or TRBV6-3 and TRBJ2-1; tentatively, D is TRBD1 or TRBD2 (5 bases each). The CDR3 is made up of 15 amino acids. Germline V lookup: CDR1 MNHEY, CDR2 SVGEGT. Trimming shortened V by 2 bases and J by 0 bases, and 8 bases separated the two germline ends.

This sequence joins TRBV20-1 and TRBJ2-7; D is perhaps TRBD1 (5 bases). V shed 6 bases and J shed 5 bases, with 11 bases lying between them. The CDR3 totals 11 residues. Germline lookup yields CDR1 DFQATT and CDR2 SNEGSKA (reference sequence). The CDR3 DNA reads as TGCAGTGCCCCAGGGAACCACGAGCAGTACTTC. As protein: CSAPGNHEQYF.

This clonotype was recorded a few times. This chain connects TRBV6-5 to TRBJ2-6; D ambiguous. The CDR3 is 18 amino acids. The germline V and J ends were trimmed by 2 bases and 0 bases, with 14 bases remaining between them. Germline CDR1 is MNHEY and CDR2 is SVGAGI. The CDR3: CASSYRTGPYSGANVLTF. CDR3 coding DNA: TGTGCCAGCAGTTACCGAACCGGACCGTACTCTGGGGCCAACGTCCTGACTTTC.

The chain's CDR3 is CASSLAGASPNSPLHF. CDR3 coding DNA: TGTGCCAGCAGCTTAGCCGGGGCGTCACCTAATTCACCCCTCCACTTT. The chain links TRBV13 to TRBJ1-6, with D tentatively TRBD1 (5 bases). The CDR3 has 16 residues. Germline V gene lookup returns CDR1 PRHDT and CDR2 FYEKMQ (reference sequence). Trimming left V 1 base short and J 6 bases short, with 13 bases between.

The rearrangement joins TRBV9 to TRBJ1-1, with a weak D call TRBD1 (5 bases). Germline V gene lookup returns CDR1 SGDLS and CDR2 YYNGEE. This CDR3 is 16 amino acids long. Trimming took off 0 bases at V and 6 bases at J, with 18 bases between the two ends. The CDR3 nucleotides are TGTGCCAGCAGCGTAGTCTCGCAGGGAGGGGCCCCTGAAGCTTTCTTT. This gives the protein CASSVVSQGGAPEAFF.

This clonotype was picked up many times. The chain combines TRBV7-9 with TRBJ1-1; D unresolved. Germline V gene sequence: CDR1 SEHNR, CDR2 FQNEAQ (reference sequence). CDR3 size: 16 residues. Trimming took off 5 bases at V and 0 bases at J, with 16 bases between the two ends. As DNA, the CDR3 is TGTGCCAGCAGCCCTAAAACGGGAGCGATGAACACTGAAGCTTTCTTT. Its protein is CASSPKTGAMNTEAFF.

The rearrangement uses TRBV11-3 and TRBJ2-1; 10 nucleotides agree with TRBD2. The length of the CDR3 is 16 residues. The trim removed 5 bases at V and 6 bases at J, leaving 10 bases unmatched. Per germline, CDR1 SGHNT and CDR2 YENEEA. CDR3 coding DNA: TGTGCCAGCAGCGACTTGGGACTAGCGCACTTCAATGAGCAGTTCTTC. Translation: CASSDLGLAHFNEQFF.

This clonotype was detected many times. V and J are TRBV4-3 and TRBJ2-1, with 8 nucleotides matching TRBD2. V lost 3 bases to trimming and J lost 4 bases; unmatched junction nucleotides: 2. The length of the CDR3 is 14 residues. Germline CDR1 LGHNA, CDR2 YSLEER. The CDR3 loop is CASSQAGGYNEQFF. Here the CDR3 DNA reads TGCGCCAGCAGCCAGGCGGGGGGATACAATGAGCAGTTCTTC.

In its sample, this clonotype was seen a few times. The chain links TRBV12-3 or TRBV12-4 to TRBJ1-5, with D perhaps matching TRBD1 (6 bases). The ends were cut back, 5 bases at V and 0 bases at J, with 17 bases in the middle. The CDR3 loop spans 17 amino acids. The chain's CDR3 is CASSPDGDMSSNQPQHF. CDR3 DNA sequence: TGTGCCAGCAGTCCGGATGGGGACATGTCTAGCAATCAGCCCCAGCATTTT.

This clonotype appeared many times. This rearrangement joins TRBV29-1 to TRBJ1-1; D not resolved. Germline values: CDR1 SQVTM, CDR2 ANQGSEA. The CDR3 has 11 residues. With 0 bases removed from V and 5 bases from J, the gap between germline ends came to 4 bases. For the CDR3, the DNA is TGCAGCGTTGAAGATCTTACTGAAGCTTTCTTT. Its translation: CSVEDLTEAFF.